The sequence of this T cell receptor beta chain was determined in a study of post-analysis software for immune sequencing data. Study background: The disease courses spanned relapsing-remitting, secondary progressive and progressive-relapsing forms of multiple sclerosis.

Trimming cost V 2 bases and J 3 bases; bases outside gene matches: 4. The CDR3 is 15 amino acids. The germline V gene has CDR1 SGHRS and CDR2 YFSETQ. Note on this clonotype: Its antigen is not known.

General study results and limits: Significantly lower normalized Chao1 diversity was seen in multiple sclerosis patients than in controls. Strong same-batch co-clustering of samples appeared with F measure clustering. Higher frequency in patients than in controls was seen for roughly five TRBV segments, with TRBV5-6, TRBV5-1 and TRBV20-1 among them.

TCR beta cDNA libraries included unique molecular identifiers. The authors obtained 500,000 or so cDNA molecules from approximately 1 to 10 million T cells. TCRdb called the PCR reads again in MiXCR, with one record for every CDR3 protein. In the table there are about 540,000 distinct CDR3 sequences, 30% to 40% of which are singletons. The TCR originated in a girl under 18 with multiple sclerosis. The chain is built from TRBV5-1 and TRBJ1-1; 10 bases line up with TRBD1. The sequencing sample was made of blood. CDR3 amino acids: CASSFGDRGHTEAFF. The CDR3, as DNA: TGCGCCAGCAGCTTCGGCGACAGGGGGCACACTGAAGCTTTCTTT.